This T cell receptor beta chain was documented in a study of T cells in Graves' hyperthyroidism and ophthalmopathy. Using RNA transcripts as the source, TCR beta CDR3 regions were amplified. First-round RT-PCR with HTBI primers amplified the TCR CDR3 region. TCRdb recomputed calls from the multiplex PCR reads with MiXCR, one row per CDR3 protein. The data hold about 640,000 distinct CDR3 sequences, with around 21% observed a single time. Germline CDR1 is SGHTA and CDR2 is FQGNSA. This CDR3 spans 15 amino acids. The V end lost 5 bases, the J end lost 4 bases, and 15 bases lay between the germline ends. A NOSPECS grade of at least 4, a Clinical Activity Score of at least 3 and duration under 3 months were recorded in ophthalmopathy patients. Based on clinical symptoms, serum thyroxine and TRAb, thyroid ultrasound and orbital computed tomography, diagnoses were reached. PBMCs came from 9 to 10 ml fresh peripheral blood.

The receptor comes from a man younger than 40 with Graves' ophthalmopathy. The gene calls are TRBV7-2 and TRBJ2-1; no clear D gene. Sample: blood. In nucleotides, the CDR3 is TGTGCCAGCAGCCCCGACTCGTTTCGTTACAATGAGCAGTTCTTC. It translates to CASSPDSFRYNEQFF.